The 23 T cell receptor beta chains listed next were all sequenced from one sample in a study of shared clonotypes between healthy human individuals. Libraries were prepared by immunoSEQ multiplex PCR; TCRdb keeps only in-frame clonotypes and omits some of them. Here the sample spans roughly 680,000 clones, 72% being singletons. Sequences were obtained from memory CD4+ T cells sorted from blood. Subset meaning: CD45RA-negative fraction. The source is a woman aged 25 to 39 in good health.

V usage is TRBV7-9 and J usage is TRBJ2-5, with D unclear. This CDR3 has 14 amino acids. Per the germline V gene, CDR1 is SEHNR and CDR2 is FQNEAQ (reference sequence). The ends were cut back, 3 bases at V and 1 base at J, with 9 bases in the middle. The CDR3 is CASSFSGPQETQYF. The CDR3 bases are TGTGCCAGCAGCTTTTCAGGACCCCAAGAGACCCAGTACTTC.

The rearrangement links TRBV5-1 to TRBJ1-2; D call uncertain. From germline, CDR1 is SGHRS and CDR2 YFSETQ. The CDR3 is 15 residues long. V gave up 4 bases and J gave up 3 bases, with 16 bases separating them. The CDR3 region is CASSTDGGSDYGYTF. CDR3 DNA: TGCGCCAGCAGCACGGACGGAGGGTCTGACTATGGCTACACCTTC.

This clone appeared once. Within the sample, other DNA sequences also encode this same CDR3. The chain carries TRBV10-3 and TRBJ2-1; D remains ambiguous. Trimming left V 4 bases short and J 7 bases short, with 5 bases between. The CDR3 spans 11 residues. Germline V gives CDR1 ENHRY, CDR2 SYGVKD. This CDR3 is CAISVSNEQFF. CDR3 nucleotides: TGTGCCATCAGTGTCTCAAATGAGCAGTTCTTC.

V is TRBV28 and J is TRBJ2-7; D is possibly TRBD1 or TRBD2 (5 bases each). The CDR3 consists of 14 residues. Looked up from germline, CDR1 is MDHEN and CDR2 is SYDVKM. Trimming removed 3 bases from V and 3 bases from J, with 12 bases in between. The CDR3 loop is CASSFMGPGYEQYF. CDR3 nucleotide sequence: TGTGCCAGCAGTTTCATGGGACCAGGCTACGAGCAGTACTTC.

The rearrangement links TRBV6-1 to TRBJ1-5; maybe TRBD1 (5 bases). Trimming stripped 3 bases from V and 0 bases from J, with 6 bases between. In germline, CDR1 is MNHNS, CDR2 SASEGT. The CDR3 has 14 amino acids. The CDR3 sequence: CASSEGRSNQPQHF. The DNA of the CDR3 is TGTGCCAGCAGTGAGGGGCGTAGCAATCAGCCCCAGCATTTT.

The chain couples TRBV7-9 to TRBJ2-5; 8 bases map to TRBD2. Near its end, the DNA agrees better with TRBJ2-7, so the J call may be wrong. CDR3 length equals 15 residues. Germline V gene data show CDR1 as SEHNR and CDR2 as FQNEAQ (reference sequence). This chain's CDR3 is CASSQPGGSSYEQYF. DNA of the CDR3: TGTGCCAGCAGCCAACCGGGGGGGAGCTCCTACGAGCAGTACTTC.

This chain links TRBV11-2 with TRBJ1-2; no clear D gene. Germline CDR1 is SGHAT and CDR2 is FQNNGV. The length of the CDR3 is 15 residues. The ends were cut back, 0 bases at V and 8 bases at J, with 16 bases in the middle. For the CDR3, the DNA is TGTGCCAGCAGCTTAGATCTTGGACGTCGCTCCGGCTACACCTTC. Amino acid sequence: CASSLDLGRRSGYTF.

V and J are TRBV11-2 and TRBJ2-1, with D hard to call. The CDR3 has 14 amino acids. V was trimmed by 5 bases and J by 7 bases, leaving 15 bases between them. Germline CDR1 is SGHAT and CDR2 is FQNNGV. CDR3 sequence: CASSGLHGWNEQFF. The CDR3 DNA follows: TGTGCCAGCAGCGGATTGCACGGGTGGAATGAGCAGTTCTTC.

This chain uses TRBV28 with TRBJ1-5, with 7 positions matching TRBD1. V was pared by 7 bases and J by 4 bases, with 7 bases of the junction left unmatched. CDR3 length: 14 residues. Germline assignment: CDR1 MDHEN and CDR2 SYDVKM. The CDR3 nucleotides are TGTGCCAGCACCCAGGGGGGTGGGAATCAGCCCCAGCATTTT. This gives the protein CASTQGGGNQPQHF.

The rearrangement uses TRBV4-1 and TRBJ1-5; possible D gene TRBD1, 5 bases. CDR1 MGHRA and CDR2 YSYEKL come from the germline V gene. The CDR3 loop spans 14 amino acids. Trimming pared 4 bases from V and 2 bases from J, leaving 9 bases between. Here the CDR3 reads CASSRTPGNQPQHF. The CDR3 nucleotides read TGCGCCAGCAGCCGGACACCCGGCAATCAGCCCCAGCATTTT.

This clone was observed a single time. The V gene is TRBV7-9, the J gene TRBJ2-2; 8 nucleotides align to TRBD2. This CDR3 spans 16 amino acids. V lost 5 bases and J lost 4; bases outside the gene matches: 9. Germline V lookup: CDR1 SEHNR, CDR2 FQNEAQ (reference sequence). The CDR3 DNA reads as TGTGCCAGCAGCCCACAAGGGGCGGGAGGCACCGGGGAGCTGTTTTTT. It encodes CASSPQGAGGTGELFF.

Regarding this clone: Other nucleotide sequences from this sample produce the same CDR3. The chain combines TRBV6-1 with TRBJ1-5; D gene ambiguous. V lost 8 bases and J 0 bases, leaving 11 bases between the germline ends. The germline CDR1 and CDR2 sequences are MNHNS and SASEGT. The CDR3 sequence is 14 residues long. The CDR3 spells CASSGIYSNQPQHF. DNA for the CDR3: TGTGCCAGCTCTGGGATTTATAGCAATCAGCCCCAGCATTTT.

This clone appeared once. The chain uses TRBV25-1 and TRBJ1-4; D is unresolved. Trimming left V 8 bases short and J 3 bases short, with 25 bases between. The CDR3 runs to 18 residues. Germline values: CDR1 MGHDK, CDR2 SYGVNS. CDR3 protein: CASAGRGVQEFANEKLFF. The DNA of the CDR3 is TGTGCCAGCGCAGGTAGAGGAGTCCAGGAGTTCGCTAATGAAAAACTGTTTTTT.

The V gene is TRBV15, the J gene TRBJ2-7; possible D gene TRBD2, 6 bases. V shed 0 bases and J shed 0 bases, with 12 bases lying between them. CDR3 size: 16 residues. CDR1 and CDR2 from the germline V gene are LNHNV and YYDKDF (reference sequence). Written as DNA, the CDR3 is TGTGCCACCAGCAGAGAGGGATTGGAGGGCTCCTACGAGCAGTACTTC. Translated, it gives CATSREGLEGSYEQYF.

This chain connects TRBV9 to TRBJ2-3, with 7 bases lining up with TRBD2. V shed 3 bases, J shed 1 base, and the junction held 2 bases outside the gene matches. The CDR3 is 14 residues long. Looked up from germline, CDR1 is SGDLS and CDR2 is YYNGEE. The chain's CDR3 is CASSESGGTDTQYF. DNA for the CDR3: TGTGCCAGCAGCGAAAGCGGGGGCACAGATACGCAGTATTTT.

On this clone: The same CDR3 arises from other DNA sequences in this sample as well. The chain uses TRBV27 and TRBJ2-7, with D hard to call. CDR3 size: 13 residues. The V end was cut by 4 bases, the J end by 5 bases, with 12 bases between. Germline V gives CDR1 MNHEY, CDR2 SMNVEV (reference sequence). The CDR3 loop is CASSSNRVHEQYF. CDR3 nucleotides: TGTGCCAGCAGTTCGAACAGAGTCCACGAGCAGTACTTC.

The rearrangement uses TRBV7-8 and TRBJ1-1, with 7 positions matching TRBD1. V shed 4 bases, J shed 1 base, and the junction held 6 bases outside the gene matches. This CDR3 has 15 amino acids. CDR1 SGHVS and CDR2 FQNEAQ come from the germline V gene. The CDR3 loop reads CASSSTGTANTEAFF. The CDR3 DNA sequence: TGTGCCAGCAGCTCCACCGGGACAGCGAACACTGAAGCTTTCTTT.

This chain uses TRBV28 with TRBJ2-7; D uncertain. This CDR3 has 16 amino acids. Germline assignment: CDR1 MDHEN and CDR2 SYDVKM. V lost 6 bases, J lost 5 bases, and 23 bases lay in between. This CDR3 is CASSMDGSGPGDEQYF. The CDR3 DNA follows: TGTGCCAGCAGCATGGACGGCTCCGGACCTGGTGACGAGCAGTACTTC.

This rearrangement joins TRBV5-6 to TRBJ2-1; unclear D gene. V shed 0 bases and J shed 5 bases, with 6 bases lying between them. Germline CDR1 and CDR2: SGHDT and YYEEEE. This CDR3 is 13 amino acids long. CDR3 protein: CASSLVLHNEQFF. The CDR3 DNA reads as TGTGCCAGCAGCTTGGTACTGCACAATGAGCAGTTCTTC.

At least ten counts were recorded for this clone. The chain couples TRBV7-3 to TRBJ2-3; 8 bases are a match to TRBD2. CDR3 size: 15 residues. The V and J ends lost 5 bases and 1 base, in that order; junction bases with no gene match: 5. Germline V gene data show CDR1 as SGHTA and CDR2 as FQGTGA. CDR3 region: CASSQKLAGTDTQYF. The CDR3 DNA reads as TGTGCCAGCAGCCAAAAACTAGCGGGCACAGATACGCAGTATTTT.

The rearrangement uses TRBV5-1 and TRBJ2-3, with D perhaps given as TRBD1 or TRBD2 (5 bases each). CDR3 size: 16 residues. Trimming removed 1 base from V and 1 base from J, with 13 bases in between. Germline V lookup: CDR1 SGHRS, CDR2 YFSETQ. In DNA form, the CDR3 reads TGCGCCAGCAGCTTGTTCGGGGCCCCGGGCACAGATACGCAGTATTTT. It yields the protein CASSLFGAPGTDTQYF.

A remark on this clone: The conserved phenylalanine or tryptophan normally closing the CDR3 is absent here, so this likely arose from a read error. This sequence joins TRBV11-3 and TRBJ2-7; TRBD2 matches at 7 bases. The CDR3 spans 15 residues. Looked up from germline, CDR1 is SGHNT and CDR2 is YENEEA. The J segment lost 6 bases and the V segment lost 1 base, leaving 9 bases of the junction unmatched. The chain's CDR3 is CASSLVGGSAVEQYL. CDR3 DNA sequence: TGTGCCAGCAGCTTAGTGGGCGGGAGCGCCGTCGAGCAGTACCTC.

This clone was seen a handful of times. This sequence joins TRBV5-6 and TRBJ2-5; D not resolved. Germline V gives CDR1 SGHDT, CDR2 YYEEEE. V was cut by 0 bases and J by 5 bases, with 5 bases left in between. The CDR3 consists of 12 residues. CDR3: CASSLVGETQYF. The DNA of the CDR3 is TGTGCCAGCAGCTTGGTCGGGGAGACCCAGTACTTC.